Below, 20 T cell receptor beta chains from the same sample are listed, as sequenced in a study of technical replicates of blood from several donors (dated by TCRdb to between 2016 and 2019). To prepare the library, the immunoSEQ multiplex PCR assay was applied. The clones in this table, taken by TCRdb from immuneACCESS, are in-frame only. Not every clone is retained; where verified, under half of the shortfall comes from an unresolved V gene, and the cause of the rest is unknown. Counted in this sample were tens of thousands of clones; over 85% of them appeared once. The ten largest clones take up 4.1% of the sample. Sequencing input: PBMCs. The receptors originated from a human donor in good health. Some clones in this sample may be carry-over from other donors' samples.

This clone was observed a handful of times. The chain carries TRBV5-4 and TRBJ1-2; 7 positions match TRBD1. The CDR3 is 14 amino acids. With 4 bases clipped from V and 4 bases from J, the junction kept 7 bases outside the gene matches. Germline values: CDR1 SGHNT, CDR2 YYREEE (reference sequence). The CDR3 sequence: CASSLQGMSYGYTF. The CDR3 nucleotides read TGTGCCAGCAGCCTACAGGGGATGAGCTATGGCTACACCTTC.

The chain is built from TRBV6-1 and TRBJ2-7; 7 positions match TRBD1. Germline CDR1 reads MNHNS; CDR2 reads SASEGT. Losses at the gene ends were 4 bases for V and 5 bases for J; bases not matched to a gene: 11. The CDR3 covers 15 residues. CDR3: CASSATTGIIHEQYF. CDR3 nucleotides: TGTGCCAGCAGTGCAACGACAGGGATCATCCACGAGCAGTACTTC.

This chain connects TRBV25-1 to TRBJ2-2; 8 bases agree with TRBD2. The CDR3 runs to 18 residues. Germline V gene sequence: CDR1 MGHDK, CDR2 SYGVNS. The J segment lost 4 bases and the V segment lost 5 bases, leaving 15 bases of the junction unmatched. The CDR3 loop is CASSSPPRLALGTGELFF. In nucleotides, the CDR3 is TGTGCCAGCAGTTCACCGCCCCGACTAGCGCTGGGCACCGGGGAGCTGTTTTTT.

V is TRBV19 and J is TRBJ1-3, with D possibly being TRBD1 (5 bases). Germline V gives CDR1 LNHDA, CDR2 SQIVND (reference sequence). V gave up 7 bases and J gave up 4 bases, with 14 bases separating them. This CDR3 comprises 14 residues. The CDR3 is CASKVTANGNTIYF. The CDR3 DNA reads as TGTGCCAGTAAGGTGACAGCCAACGGAAACACCATATATTTT.

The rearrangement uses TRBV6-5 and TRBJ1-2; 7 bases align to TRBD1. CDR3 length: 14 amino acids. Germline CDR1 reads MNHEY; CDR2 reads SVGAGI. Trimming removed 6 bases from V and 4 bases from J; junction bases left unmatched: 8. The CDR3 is CASSPDRVIYGYTF. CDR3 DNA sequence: TGTGCCAGCAGCCCCGACAGGGTCATCTATGGCTACACCTTC.

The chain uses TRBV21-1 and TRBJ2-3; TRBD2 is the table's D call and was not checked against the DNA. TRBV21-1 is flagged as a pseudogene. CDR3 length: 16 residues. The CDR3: CASSNGTSSLPDTQYF. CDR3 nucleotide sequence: TGTGCCAGCAGCAATGGGACTAGCAGCCTCCCGGATACGCAGTATTTT.

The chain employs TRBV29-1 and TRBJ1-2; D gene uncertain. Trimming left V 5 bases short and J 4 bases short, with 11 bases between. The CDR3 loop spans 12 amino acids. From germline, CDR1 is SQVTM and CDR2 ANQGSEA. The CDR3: CSVLRRSYGYTF. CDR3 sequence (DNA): TGCAGCGTTCTCAGGAGGAGCTATGGCTACACCTTC.

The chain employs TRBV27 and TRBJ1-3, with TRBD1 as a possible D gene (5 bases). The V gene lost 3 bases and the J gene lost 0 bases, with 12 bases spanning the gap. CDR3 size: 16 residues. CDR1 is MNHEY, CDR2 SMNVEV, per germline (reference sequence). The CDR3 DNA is TGTGCCAGCAGTTTGGGGAGGGGCAACTCTGGAAACACCATATATTTT. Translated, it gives CASSLGRGNSGNTIYF.

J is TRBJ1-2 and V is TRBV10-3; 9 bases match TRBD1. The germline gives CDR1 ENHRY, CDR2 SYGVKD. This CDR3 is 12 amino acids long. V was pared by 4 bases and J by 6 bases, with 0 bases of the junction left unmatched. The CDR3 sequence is CAISGQGDGYTF. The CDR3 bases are TGTGCCATCAGTGGACAGGGGGATGGCTACACCTTC.

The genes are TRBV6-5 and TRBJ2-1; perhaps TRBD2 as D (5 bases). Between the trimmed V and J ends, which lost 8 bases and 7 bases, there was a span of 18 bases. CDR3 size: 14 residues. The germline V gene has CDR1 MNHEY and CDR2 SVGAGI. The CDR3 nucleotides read TGTGCCAGCCCACAGAAGCGGCGAGGGAATGAGCAGTTCTTC. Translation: CASPQKRRGNEQFF.

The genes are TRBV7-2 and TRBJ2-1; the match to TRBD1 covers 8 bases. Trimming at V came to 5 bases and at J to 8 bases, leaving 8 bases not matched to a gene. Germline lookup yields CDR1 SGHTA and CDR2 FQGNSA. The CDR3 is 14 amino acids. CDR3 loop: CASSPDRGAYEQFF. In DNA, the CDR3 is TGTGCCAGCAGCCCAGACAGGGGCGCCTATGAGCAGTTCTTC.

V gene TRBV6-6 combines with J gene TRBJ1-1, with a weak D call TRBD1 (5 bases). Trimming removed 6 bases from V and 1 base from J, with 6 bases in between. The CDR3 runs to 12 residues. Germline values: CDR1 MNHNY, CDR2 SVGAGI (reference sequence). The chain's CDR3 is CASRTGNTEAFF. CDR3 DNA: TGTGCCAGCAGAACAGGGAACACTGAAGCTTTCTTT.

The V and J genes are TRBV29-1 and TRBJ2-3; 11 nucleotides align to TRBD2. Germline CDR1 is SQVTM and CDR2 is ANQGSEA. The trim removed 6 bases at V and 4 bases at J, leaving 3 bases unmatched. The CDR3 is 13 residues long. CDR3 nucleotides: TGCAGCGTCATAGCGGGGGGGGCAGATACGCAGTATTTT. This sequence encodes CSVIAGGADTQYF.

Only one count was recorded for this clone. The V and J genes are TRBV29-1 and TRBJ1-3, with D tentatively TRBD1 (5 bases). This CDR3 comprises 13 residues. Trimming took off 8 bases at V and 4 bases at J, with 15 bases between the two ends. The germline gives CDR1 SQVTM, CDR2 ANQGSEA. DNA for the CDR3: TGCAGCTTATTGGGGCGGGAAGGAAACACCATATATTTT. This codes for CSLLGREGNTIYF.

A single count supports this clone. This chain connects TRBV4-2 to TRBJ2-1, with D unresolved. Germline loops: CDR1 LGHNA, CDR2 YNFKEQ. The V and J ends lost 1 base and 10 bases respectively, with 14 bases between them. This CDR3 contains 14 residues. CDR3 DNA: TGTGCCAGCAGCCAAGGTGGGTCAGCGTCCGAGCAGTTCTTC. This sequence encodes CASSQGGSASEQFF.

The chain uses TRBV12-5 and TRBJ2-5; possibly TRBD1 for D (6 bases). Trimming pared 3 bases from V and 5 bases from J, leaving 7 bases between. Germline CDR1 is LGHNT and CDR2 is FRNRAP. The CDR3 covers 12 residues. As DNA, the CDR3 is TGTGCTAGTGGTTTAAGGGGGGAGACCCAGTACTTC. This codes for CASGLRGETQYF.

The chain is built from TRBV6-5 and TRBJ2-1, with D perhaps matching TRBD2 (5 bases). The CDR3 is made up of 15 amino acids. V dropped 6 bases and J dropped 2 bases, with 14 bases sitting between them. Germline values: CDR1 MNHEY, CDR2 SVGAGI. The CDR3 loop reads CASSRRGRAYNEQFF. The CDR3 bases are TGTGCCAGCAGCCGTCGCGGGCGGGCCTACAATGAGCAGTTCTTC.

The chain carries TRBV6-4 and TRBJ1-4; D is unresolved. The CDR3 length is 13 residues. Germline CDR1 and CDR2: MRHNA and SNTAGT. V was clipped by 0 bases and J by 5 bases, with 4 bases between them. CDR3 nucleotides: TGTGCCAGCAGTGACTCGGCAAATGAAAAACTGTTTTTT. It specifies CASSDSANEKLFF.

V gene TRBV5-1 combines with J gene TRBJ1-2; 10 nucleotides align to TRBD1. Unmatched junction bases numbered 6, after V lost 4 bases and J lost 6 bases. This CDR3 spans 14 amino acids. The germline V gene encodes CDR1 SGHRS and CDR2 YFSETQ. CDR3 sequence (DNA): TGCGCCAGCAGCCCGGGACAGGGGAAGGATGGCTACACCTTC. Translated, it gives CASSPGQGKDGYTF.

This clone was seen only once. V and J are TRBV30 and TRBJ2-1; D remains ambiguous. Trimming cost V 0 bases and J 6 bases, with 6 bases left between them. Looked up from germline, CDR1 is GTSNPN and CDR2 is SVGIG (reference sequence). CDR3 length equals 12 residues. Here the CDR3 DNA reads TGTGCCTGGAGTGTACAGTCCAATGAGCAGTTCTTC. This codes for CAWSVQSNEQFF.